This T cell receptor beta chain was retrieved from a study of spatial heterogeneity in lung cancer (dated by TCRdb to the late 2010s). Regarding the study in general: More beta-chain than alpha-chain transcripts were consistently detected, likely reflecting higher beta-chain transcript abundance. In the raw uncorrected reads, each unique combination of TCR and UMI appeared more than ten times on average. TCR alpha and beta repertoires were quantitatively compared across multiple tumor regions, matched nontumor lung and blood in non-small cell lung cancer. TCR repertoire features were related to nonsynonymous mutation counts determined by whole-exome sequencing of tumor tissue. Both alpha and beta chains were TCR-sequenced in 200 or so tumor regions, some 64 matched nontumor lung samples and around 50 PBMC samples obtained at surgery. Overall results and qualifications from the work: Ubiquitous expanded tumor TCRs showed up in blood more often at tumor resection than at routine follow-up. Additional single-cell paired TCR alpha and beta sequencing was considered necessary to confirm, at a functional level, the hypothesis that regional TCRs recognize regional mutations.

CDR1 and CDR2 (SGHRS, YFSETQ) derive from the germline V gene. Reading from cysteine to phenylalanine, the CDR3 counts 14 amino acids. The read is trimmed to its CDR3 DNA, 42 bases read in frame from base 1. V and J are trimmed by 7 bases and 1 base, and the gene matches miss 7 bases of the junction. Reading the label with the study, this specimen's time point is: sample taken at primary tumor resection. Donors were over 60 patients with early-stage, untreated non-small cell lung cancer from the lung TRACERx cohort. For TCR sequencing, whole RNA was extracted from tumor and nontumor lung tissue, or from cryopreserved PBMC samples, and no cell sorting was done. A patient was chosen for TCR sequencing only when enough RNA was available from at least two tumor regions. Library preparation employed 5' RACE. The reads were generated on a NextSeq 500. To allow correction of PCR and sequencing errors, the TCR library protocol tagged every TCR cDNA molecule with a unique molecular identifier. The authors processed their data as follows. Decombinator tools were used for TCR identification, UMI-based error correction and CDR3 extraction. TCRs above a frequency of 2 per 1,000, corresponding to the top 1% of the tumor frequency distribution, were defined as expanded. Rényi diversity was computed with the R vegan package after subsampling each repertoire 100 times to 5,000 TCRs. CDR3 similarity networks were built from amino acid triplet string-kernel similarity, connecting CDR3s with pairwise similarity above 0.82. In-frame beta chains were kept once TCRdb had trimmed the public reads at Q25 with fastp and called clones with MiXCR. Rows are unified per CDR3 protein, each entry keeping the most common DNA and genes. The V and J calls shown here were made by TCRdb, not taken from the authors' results. Present in this sample are roughly 79,000 distinct CDR3 sequences, about 7.8% of which were seen just once. Roughly 7% of the sample is taken by the ten largest.

Of note for this clonotype: Its antigen target is currently unknown. Qualities for individual bases were not recorded, and no much larger clone is one base off.

This specimen was PBMCs, taken at surgery. The rearrangement combines TRBV5-1 with TRBJ2-5; 7 middle bases align to TRBD1. The receptor was isolated from a male donor with early-stage non-small cell lung cancer. DNA sequence: TGCGCCAGCGCCCACAGACAGGGCCAAGAGACCCAGTACTTC. Protein translation: CASAHRQGQETQYF.